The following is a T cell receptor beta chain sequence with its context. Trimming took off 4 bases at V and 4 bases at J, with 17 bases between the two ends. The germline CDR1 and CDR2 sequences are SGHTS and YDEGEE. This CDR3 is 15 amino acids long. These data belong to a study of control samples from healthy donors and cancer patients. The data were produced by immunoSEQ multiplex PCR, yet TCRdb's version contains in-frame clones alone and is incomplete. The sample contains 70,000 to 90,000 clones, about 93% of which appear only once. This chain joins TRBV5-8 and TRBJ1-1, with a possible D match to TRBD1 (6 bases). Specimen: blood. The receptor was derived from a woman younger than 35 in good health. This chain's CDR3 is CASSDYRVGGTEAFF. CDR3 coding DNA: TGTGCCAGCAGCGATTACAGGGTCGGAGGCACTGAAGCTTTCTTT.